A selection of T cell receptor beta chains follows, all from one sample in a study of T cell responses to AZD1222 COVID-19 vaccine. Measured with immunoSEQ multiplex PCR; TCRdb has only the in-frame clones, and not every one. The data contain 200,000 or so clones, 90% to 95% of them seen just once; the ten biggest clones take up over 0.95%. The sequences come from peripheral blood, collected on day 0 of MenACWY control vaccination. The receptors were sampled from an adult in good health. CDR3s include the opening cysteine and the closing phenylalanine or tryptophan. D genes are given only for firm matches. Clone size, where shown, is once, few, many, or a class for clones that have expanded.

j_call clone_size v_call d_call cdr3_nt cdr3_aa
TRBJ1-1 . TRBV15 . TGTGCCACCAGCAGAGAGGGCCTACCCACTGAAGCTTTCTTT CATSREGLPTEAFF
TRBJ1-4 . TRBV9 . TGTGCCAGCAGCGTAGACCAAACACCCGAAAAACTGTTTTTT CASSVDQTPEKLFF
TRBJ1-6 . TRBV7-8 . TGTGCCAGCAGCTTAGATGGGTGGAATTCACCCCTCCACTTT CASSLDGWNSPLHF
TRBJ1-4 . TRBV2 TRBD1 TGTGCCAGCAGGGTGGCAGGGGGATATAATGAAAAACTGTTTTTT CASRVAGGYNEKLFF
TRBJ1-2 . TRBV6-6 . TGTGCCAGCAGTAAGCAGACAGGCGGGGGAATGCGGACCTTC CASSKQTGGGMRTF
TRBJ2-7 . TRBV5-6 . TGTGCCAGCAGCTTGGTGAGGGGTTCCTACGAGCAGTACTTC CASSLVRGSYEQYF
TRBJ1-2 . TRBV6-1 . TGTGCCAGCAGTGAAGAGGCCAGGGCAAGGGGCTACACCTTC CASSEEARARGYTF
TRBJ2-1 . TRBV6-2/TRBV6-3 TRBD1 TGTGCCAGCAGTTGGACAGGGGTCAATGAGCAGTTCTTC CASSWTGVNEQFF
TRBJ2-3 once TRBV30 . TGTGCCTGGGATGTACAAGGAGCAGATACGCAGTATTTT CAWDVQGADTQYF
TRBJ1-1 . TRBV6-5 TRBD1 TGTGCCAGCAGTTACAGCGGACAGGGGGCGGCTGAAGCTTTCTTT CASSYSGQGAAEAFF
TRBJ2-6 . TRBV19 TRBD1 TGTGCCAGTAGTGACCAAGGGGACAGTATATCTGGGGCCAACGTCCTGACTTTC CASSDQGDSISGANVLTF
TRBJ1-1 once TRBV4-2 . TGTGCCAGCAGCCTCAAAAAAGGGGGATCCTACACTGAAGCTTTCTTT CASSLKKGGSYTEAFF
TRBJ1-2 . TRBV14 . TGTGCCAGCAGCCAAGATCTGGGCGGATTTAACTATGGCTACACCTTC CASSQDLGGFNYGYTF
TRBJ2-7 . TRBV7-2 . TGTGCCAGTGGGGCTGCCGGGAGCAGCTCCTACGAGCAGTACTTC CASGAAGSSSYEQYF
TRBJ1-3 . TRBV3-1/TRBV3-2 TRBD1 TGTGCCAGCAGCCCCCCCGGGACAGCCCTTGGAAACACCATATATTTT CASSPPGTALGNTIYF
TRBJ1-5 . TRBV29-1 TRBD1 TGCAGCGCCGGACAGGGGAATCAGCCCCAGCATTTT CSAGQGNQPQHF
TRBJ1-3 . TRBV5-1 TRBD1 TGCGCCAGCAAACCAGGGGGTATCTCTGGAAACACCATATATTTT CASKPGGISGNTIYF
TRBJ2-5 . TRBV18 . TGTGCCAGCTCACCGAACGGAGGACGGGAGACCCAGTACTTC CASSPNGGRETQYF
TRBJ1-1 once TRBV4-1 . TGCGCCAGCAGCCAAGGTTCAGGGGAAAGGACTGAAGCTTTCTTT CASSQGSGERTEAFF
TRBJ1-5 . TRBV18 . TGTGCCAGCTCACCGGGTAAGGGGAATCAGCCCCAGCATTTT CASSPGKGNQPQHF
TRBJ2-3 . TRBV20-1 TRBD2 TGCAGTGCTAGTGGACTAGCGGGGGGCCCAGATACGCAGTATTTT CSASGLAGGPDTQYF
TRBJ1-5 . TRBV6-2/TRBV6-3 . TGTGCCAGCAGTTACGTCGGGTCGGGTCAGCCCCAGCATTTT CASSYVGSGQPQHF
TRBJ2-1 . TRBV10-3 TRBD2 TGTGCCATCAGTGAGGGGACTAGCGGGGGCAATGAGCAGTTCTTC CAISEGTSGGNEQFF
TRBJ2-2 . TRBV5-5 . TGTGCCAGCAGCCCGGCCCTAGGAGGCACCGGGGAGCTGTTTTTT CASSPALGGTGELFF
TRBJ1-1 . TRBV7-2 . TGTGCCAGCAGCTCTATAACGGAGAACACTGAAGCTTTCTTT CASSSITENTEAFF
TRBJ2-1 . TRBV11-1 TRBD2 TGTGCCAGCAGCCCTCGACTAGCGGGGGGCAATGAGCAGTTCTTC CASSPRLAGGNEQFF
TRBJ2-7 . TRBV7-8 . TGTGCCAGCAGCCTTTGGTACGAGCAGTACTTC CASSLWYEQYF
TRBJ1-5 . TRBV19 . TGTGCCAGTAGTGACTCGTTTTACGGTCAGCCCCAGCATTTT CASSDSFYGQPQHF